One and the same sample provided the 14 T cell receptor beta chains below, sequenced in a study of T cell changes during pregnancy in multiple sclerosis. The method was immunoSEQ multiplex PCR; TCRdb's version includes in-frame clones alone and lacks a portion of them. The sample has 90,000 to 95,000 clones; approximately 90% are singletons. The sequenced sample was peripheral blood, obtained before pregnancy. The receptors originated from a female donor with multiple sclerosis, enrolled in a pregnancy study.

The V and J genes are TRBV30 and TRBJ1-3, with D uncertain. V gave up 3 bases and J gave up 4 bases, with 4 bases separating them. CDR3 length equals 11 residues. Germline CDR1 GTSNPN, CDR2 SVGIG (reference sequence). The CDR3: CAWREGNTIYF. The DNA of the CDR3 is TGTGCCTGGAGGGAGGGAAACACCATATATTTT.

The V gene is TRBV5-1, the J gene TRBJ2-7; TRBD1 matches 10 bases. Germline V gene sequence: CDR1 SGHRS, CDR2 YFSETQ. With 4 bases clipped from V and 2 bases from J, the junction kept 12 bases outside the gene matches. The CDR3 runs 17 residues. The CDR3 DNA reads TGCGCCAGCAGCGTCACCAAACCCGGGACAGGGGCCTACGAGCAGTACTTC. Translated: CASSVTKPGTGAYEQYF.

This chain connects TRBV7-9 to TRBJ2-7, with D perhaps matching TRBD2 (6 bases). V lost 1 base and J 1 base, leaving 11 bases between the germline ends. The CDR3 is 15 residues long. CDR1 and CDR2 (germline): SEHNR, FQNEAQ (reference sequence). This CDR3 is CASSLVAGSSYEQYF. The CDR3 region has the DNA TGTGCCAGCAGCTTAGTGGCGGGGTCATCCTACGAGCAGTACTTC.

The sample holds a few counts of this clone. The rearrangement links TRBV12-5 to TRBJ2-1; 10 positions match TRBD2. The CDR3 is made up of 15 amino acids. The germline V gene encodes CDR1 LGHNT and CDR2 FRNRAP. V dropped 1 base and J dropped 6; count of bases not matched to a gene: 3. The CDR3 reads CASGLGLAGGNEQFF. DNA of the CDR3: TGTGCTAGTGGTTTGGGACTAGCGGGTGGCAATGAGCAGTTCTTC.

The DNA of the CDR3 is TGTGCCAGTAGTATCGGTCCTCAGGGTTTCCAGCCCCAGCATTTT. Protein sequence: CASSIGPQGFQPQHF. The V gene is TRBV19, the J gene TRBJ1-5; D perhaps matches TRBD1 (5 bases). The CDR3 runs to 15 residues. V gave up 3 bases and J gave up 7 bases, with 16 bases separating them. Germline loops: CDR1 LNHDA, CDR2 SQIVND (reference sequence).

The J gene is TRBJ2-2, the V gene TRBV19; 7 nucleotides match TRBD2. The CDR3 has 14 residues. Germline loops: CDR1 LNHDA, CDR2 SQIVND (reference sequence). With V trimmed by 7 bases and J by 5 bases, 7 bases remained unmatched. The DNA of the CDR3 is TGTGCCAGTATAAAGCGGGGTCGAACCGGGGAGCTGTTTTTT. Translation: CASIKRGRTGELFF.

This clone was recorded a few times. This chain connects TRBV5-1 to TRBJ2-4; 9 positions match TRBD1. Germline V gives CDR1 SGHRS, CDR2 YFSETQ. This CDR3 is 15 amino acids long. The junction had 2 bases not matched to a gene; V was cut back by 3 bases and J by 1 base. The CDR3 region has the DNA TGCGCCAGCAGCTCGACAGGGGGTGCCAAAAACATTCAGTACTTC. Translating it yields CASSSTGGAKNIQYF.

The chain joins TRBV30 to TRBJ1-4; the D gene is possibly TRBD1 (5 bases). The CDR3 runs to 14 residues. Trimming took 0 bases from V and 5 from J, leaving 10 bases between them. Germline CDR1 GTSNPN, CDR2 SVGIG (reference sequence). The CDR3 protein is CAWSVGQQNEKLFF. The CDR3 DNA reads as TGTGCCTGGAGTGTGGGGCAGCAGAATGAAAAACTGTTTTTT.

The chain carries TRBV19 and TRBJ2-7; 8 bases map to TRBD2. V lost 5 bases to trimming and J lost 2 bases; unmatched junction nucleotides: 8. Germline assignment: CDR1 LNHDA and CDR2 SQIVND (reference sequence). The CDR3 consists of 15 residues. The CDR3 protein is CASSYQRGPAYEQYF. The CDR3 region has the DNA TGTGCCAGTAGTTATCAGCGGGGGCCGGCCTACGAGCAGTACTTC.

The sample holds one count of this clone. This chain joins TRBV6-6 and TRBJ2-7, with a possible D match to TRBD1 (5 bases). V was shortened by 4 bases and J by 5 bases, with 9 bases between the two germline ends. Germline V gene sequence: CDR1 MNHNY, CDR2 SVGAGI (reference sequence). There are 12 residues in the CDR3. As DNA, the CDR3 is TGTGCCAGCAGTTCCGTAGGGGACGAGCAGTACTTC. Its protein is CASSSVGDEQYF.

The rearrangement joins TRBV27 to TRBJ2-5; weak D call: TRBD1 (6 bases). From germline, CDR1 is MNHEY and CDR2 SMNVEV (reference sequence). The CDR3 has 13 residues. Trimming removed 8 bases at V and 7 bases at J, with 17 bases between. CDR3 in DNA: TGTGCCAGCTGGGCGGACAGCCCGGGGACCCAGTACTTC. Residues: CASWADSPGTQYF.

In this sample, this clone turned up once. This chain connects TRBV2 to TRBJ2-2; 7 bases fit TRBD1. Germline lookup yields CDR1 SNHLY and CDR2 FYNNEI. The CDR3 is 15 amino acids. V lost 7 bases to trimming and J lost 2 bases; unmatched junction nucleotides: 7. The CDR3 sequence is CASNIRDSNTGELFF. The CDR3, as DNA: TGTGCCAGCAATATCCGGGACAGCAACACCGGGGAGCTGTTTTTT.

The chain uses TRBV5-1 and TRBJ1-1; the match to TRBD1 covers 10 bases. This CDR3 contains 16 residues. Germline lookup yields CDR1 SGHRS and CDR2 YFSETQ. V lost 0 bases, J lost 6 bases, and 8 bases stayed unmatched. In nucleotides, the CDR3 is TGCGCCAGCAGCTTGGTGGGGACAGGGGAGGTTCCTGAAGCTTTCTTT. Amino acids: CASSLVGTGEVPEAFF.

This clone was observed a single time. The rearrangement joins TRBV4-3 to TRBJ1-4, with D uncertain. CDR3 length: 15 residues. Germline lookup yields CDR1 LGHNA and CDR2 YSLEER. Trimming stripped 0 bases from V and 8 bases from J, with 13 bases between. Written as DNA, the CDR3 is TGCGCCAGCAGCCAAGAAGCTCTGCTGGAGGAAAAACTGTTTTTT. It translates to CASSQEALLEEKLFF.